A single sample gave rise to the 27 T cell receptor beta chains below, sequenced in a study of T cells in women clearing cervical HPV infection (dated by TCRdb to the late 2010s). Library prep was done by the immunoSEQ multiplex PCR assay. TCRdb's version of the immuneACCESS table is confined to in-frame rearrangements and falls short of the full clone set. An unresolved V gene accounts for under half of the shortfall where checked; the remainder is of unknown origin. This sample's clone table shows tens of thousands of clones. Around 6.5% of the sample is taken by the ten largest. Input material: blood buffy coat. The receptors shown here come from a woman between 18 and 70 years old with a cervical HPV16 infection that either progressed to CIN3+ or cleared (not recorded which).

The CDR3 sequence: CASSQSRGDTQYF. Partial CDR3 DNA: TGTGCCAGCAGCCAATCCCGGGGGGATACG. This chain joins TRBV11-3 and TRBJ2-3, with a possible D match to TRBD2 (6 bases). Read data end 3 residues before the CDR3 end; the end is taken from the germline J gene. CDR1 SGHNT and CDR2 YENEEA come from the germline V gene. This CDR3 has 13 residues. Trimming stripped 5 bases from V and 6 bases from J, with 12 bases between.

With respect to this clone: The read ends 3 residues before the CDR3 terminus; that terminus is restored from the germline J gene. This chain joins TRBV7-3 and TRBJ2-2; 7 positions match TRBD1. Germline V lookup: CDR1 SGHTA, CDR2 FQGTGA. This CDR3 spans 15 amino acids. J lost 2 bases, V lost 5 bases, and 5 bases had no gene match. The CDR3 here is CASSASGGNTGELFF. The sequenced CDR3 bases are TGTGCCAGCAGCGCCTCAGGGGGAAACACCGGGGAG. Based on the CDR3 plus reference TRBV7-3 and TRBJ2-2, the full variable domain is GAGVSQTPSNKVTEKGKYVELRCDPISGHTALYWYRQSLGQGPEFLIYFQGTGAADDSGLPNDRFFAVRPEGSVSTLKIQRTERGDSAVYLCASSASGGNTGELFFGEGSRLTVL.

Remarks on this clone: With the read ending 3 residues before the CDR3 end, the germline J gene is used to fill in that end. The rearrangement links TRBV6-2 or TRBV6-3 to TRBJ2-2; TRBD1 matches at 10 bases. The trim removed 6 bases at V and 4 bases at J, leaving 11 bases unmatched. There are 17 residues in the CDR3. Per the germline V gene, CDR1 is MNHEY and CDR2 is SVGEGT. The CDR3 loop reads CASSRVRQGAPTGELFF. CDR3 DNA (partial): TGTGCCAGCAGCCGCGTCCGACAGGGGGCGCCCACCGGGGAG.

As to this clone: The read terminates 3 residues before the CDR3 end, so the remaining end is supplied by the germline J gene. This chain uses TRBV7-2 with TRBJ2-3; D not resolved. CDR1 and CDR2 (germline): SGHTA, FQGNSA. Trimming removed 0 bases from V and 5 bases from J, with 6 bases in between. The CDR3 sequence is 13 residues long. This CDR3 is CASSLAPGDTQYF. The covered CDR3 bases are TGTGCCAGCAGCTTAGCCCCAGGAGATACG.

Its frequency marks this clone as medium-sized. The DNA ends 3 residues before the CDR3 does, and the rest of the CDR3 is filled in from the germline J gene. The rearrangement uses TRBV7-2 and TRBJ2-4; 7 nucleotides line up with TRBD2. Trimming cost V 3 bases and J 6 bases; bases outside gene matches: 2. This CDR3 region has 13 residues. Germline V CDR1 and CDR2: SGHTA, FQGNSA. CDR3 protein: CASSLWGGNIQYF. The sequenced part of the CDR3 DNA is TGTGCCAGCAGCTTGTGGGGGGGAAACATT.

Of note for this clone: Read sequence stops 3 residues before the CDR3 end, and the germline J gene provides the missing end. This chain joins TRBV19 and TRBJ1-1, with 12 bases aligning to TRBD1. With V trimmed by 6 bases and J by 7 bases, 12 bases remained unmatched. Germline CDR1 LNHDA, CDR2 SQIVND (reference sequence). CDR3 length equals 16 residues. This CDR3 is CASRGRDRGLPDEAFF. CDR3 DNA (partial): TGTGCCAGTAGGGGGAGGGACAGGGGGCTACCAGATGAA.

Comment on this clone: The DNA ends 3 residues before the CDR3 does, and the rest of the CDR3 is filled in from the germline J gene. This chain joins TRBV25-1 and TRBJ2-1, with a possible D match to TRBD1 (6 bases). The germline gives CDR1 MGHDK, CDR2 SYGVNS. CDR3 size: 15 residues. V lost 4 bases and J lost 7, with 17 bases in between. CDR3 DNA, as far as it was read: TGTGCCAGCAGTGCGGGGTTGGGGGCTTTTAATGAG. It codes for CASSAGLGAFNE. The CDR3 in its entirety is CASSAGLGAFNEQFF.

In the case of this clone: The read finishes 3 residues shy of the CDR3 end, and the germline J gene is used to complete it. V gene TRBV2 combines with J gene TRBJ1-5; D not certain. This CDR3 is built from 13 residues. Germline assignment: CDR1 SNHLY and CDR2 FYNNEI. Between the trimmed V and J ends, which lost 3 bases and 7 bases, there was a span of 10 bases. Partial CDR3 DNA: TGTGCCAGCAGTGAGAAGGGCGTGCAGCCC. Protein sequence: CASSEKGVQP. The CDR3 in full is CASSEKGVQPQHF.

Note on this clone: Read data end 3 residues before the CDR3 end; the end is taken from the germline J gene. This chain joins TRBV9 and TRBJ1-1; D is unclear. The CDR3 has 13 amino acids. Trimming pared 1 base from V and 2 bases from J, leaving 6 bases between. The V gene's germline CDR1 is SGDLS and CDR2 YYNGEE. CDR3 bases read: TGTGCCAGCAGCGTATACAGTAACACTGAA. Residues: CASSVYSNTE. The whole CDR3 is CASSVYSNTEAFF.

About this clone itself: Read coverage stops 3 residues before the CDR3 terminus; the germline J gene supplies the remainder. The V call is TRBV7-3, the J call TRBJ1-2; D not certain. V was pared by 5 bases and J by 5 bases, with 15 bases between. The CDR3 totals 14 residues. Germline CDR1 reads SGHTA; CDR2 reads FQGTGA. The covered CDR3 bases are TGTGCCAGCAGCCCCGGGGAGTCGGGTTATGGC. It codes for CASSPGESGYG. The whole CDR3 protein is CASSPGESGYGYTF. Looking up the rest from reference TRBV7-3 and TRBJ1-2 gives the full variable domain: GAGVSQTPSNKVTEKGKYVELRCDPISGHTALYWYRQSLGQGPEFLIYFQGTGAADDSGLPNDRFFAVRPEGSVSTLKIQRTERGDSAVYLCASSPGESGYGYTFGSGTRLTVV.

To note about this clone: Coverage ceases 3 residues before the CDR3 finishes, and the germline J gene fills in the end. The chain carries TRBV5-5 and TRBJ2-2; the D gene is possibly TRBD1 (5 bases). CDR1 is SGHKS and CDR2 is YYEKEE in the germline V gene (reference sequence). CDR3 length: 15 residues. CDR3 sequence: CASRPSGHTNEKLFF. CDR3 DNA, as far as it was read: TGTGCCAGCAGGCCTTCTGGACACACTAATGAAAAG.

On this clone itself: The missing CDR3 end, 3 residues past where the read stops, is filled in from the germline J gene. The J gene is TRBJ2-1, the V gene TRBV5-1; no firm D call. Germline V gives CDR1 SGHRS, CDR2 YFSETQ. The CDR3 extends over 13 amino acids. The V end lost 0 bases, the J end lost 7 bases, and 8 bases lay between the germline ends. CDR3 DNA (partial): TGCGCCAGCAGCTTGGGGCCATCTAATGAG. Protein product: CASSLGPSNE. The CDR3 as a whole reads CASSLGPSNEQFF.

Concerning this clone: From the germline J gene comes the end of the CDR3, since the read stops 3 residues before it. This chain connects TRBV7-8 to TRBJ2-3; D is possibly TRBD1 (6 bases). CDR3 length: 17 residues. V lost 4 bases, J lost 5 bases, and 22 bases lay in between. Looked up from germline, CDR1 is SGHVS and CDR2 is FQNEAQ. CDR3 in amino acids: CASSSQEVRGLGDTQYF. Partial CDR3 DNA: TGTGCCAGCAGCTCCCAGGAGGTCAGGGGATTAGGAGATACG.

Worth noting for this clone: The read halts 3 residues ahead of the CDR3 end, with the missing end drawn from the germline J gene. This sequence joins TRBV30 and TRBJ2-3; TRBD1 matches 8 bases. The germline V gene has CDR1 GTSNPN and CDR2 SVGIG (reference sequence). The CDR3 sequence is 13 residues long. Here the CDR3 reads CAWGTGLQETQYF. Incomplete CDR3 DNA: TGTGCCTGGGGGACAGGACTCCAAGAGACG. The full variable domain, with the rest looked up from reference TRBV30 and TRBJ2-3, is SQTIHQWPATLVQPVGSPLSLECTVEGTSNPNLYWYRQAAGRGLQLLFYSVGIGQISSEVPQNLSASRPQDRQFILSSKKLLLSDSGFYLCAWGTGLQETQYFGPGTRLTVL.

On this clone itself: The CDR3 end lies 3 residues beyond the end of the read and is filled in from the germline J gene. This rearrangement joins TRBV7-3 to TRBJ1-4, with 7 bases matching TRBD1. Germline values: CDR1 SGHTA, CDR2 FQGTGA. This CDR3 comprises 16 residues. Incomplete CDR3 DNA: TGTGCCACCCCACCGACAGGGATCTCCCATAATTCACCA. As protein: CATPPTGISHNSP. The full-length CDR3 reads as CATPPTGISHNSPLFF. Drawing the rest from reference TRBV7-3 and TRBJ1-4, the complete variable domain is GAGVSQTPSNKVTEKGKYVELRCDPISGHTALYWYRQSLGQGPEFLIYFQGTGAADDSGLPNDRFFAVRPEGSVSTLKIQRTERGDSAVYLCATPPTGISHNSPLFFGSGTQLSVL.

Details on this clone: The read is 3 residues too short to cover the CDR3 end, so that end is filled in from the germline J gene. The chain uses TRBV11-2 and TRBJ1-3; maybe TRBD1 (5 bases). V was cut by 3 bases and J by 4 bases, with 13 bases left in between. Germline lookup yields CDR1 SGHAT and CDR2 FQNNGV. The CDR3 consists of 15 residues. The CDR3 region is CASSFRGGAGNTIYF. The sequenced part of the CDR3 DNA is TGTGCCAGCAGCTTTAGGGGAGGAGCAGGAAACACC.

Turning to this clone: From the germline J gene comes the end of the CDR3, since the read stops 3 residues before it. This chain joins TRBV2 and TRBJ2-5, with a possible D match to TRBD1 (7 bases). Germline V gene lookup returns CDR1 SNHLY and CDR2 FYNNEI. This CDR3 spans 15 amino acids. Trimming pared 6 bases from V and 5 bases from J, leaving 19 bases between. CDR3 DNA (partial): TGTGCCAGCAGACCCAGACAGGGAGGTAGGGAGACC. Amino acid sequence: CASRPRQGGRET. The full CDR3 protein reads CASRPRQGGRETQYF.

As to this clone: The read terminates 3 residues before the CDR3 end, so the remaining end is supplied by the germline J gene. V usage is TRBV5-1 and J usage is TRBJ2-1; D gene ambiguous. The V end lost 0 bases, the J end lost 7 bases, and 5 bases lay between the germline ends. There are 12 residues in the CDR3. The germline V gene has CDR1 SGHRS and CDR2 YFSETQ. CDR3 region: CASSLALNEQFF. CDR3 DNA (partial): TGCGCCAGCAGCTTGGCTCTTAATGAG.

As to this clone: Read coverage stops 3 residues before the CDR3 terminus; the germline J gene supplies the remainder. The J gene is TRBJ2-1, the V gene TRBV19, with D possibly being TRBD2 (6 bases). This CDR3 is built from 15 residues. Germline V lookup: CDR1 LNHDA, CDR2 SQIVND (reference sequence). V shed 4 bases and J shed 4 bases, with 14 bases lying between them. The CDR3 bases that were read are TGTGCCAGTAGTACGGAGGGGTGGGGTTACAATGAG. This gives the protein CASSTEGWGYNE. The whole CDR3 protein is CASSTEGWGYNEQFF.

CDR3 sequence reads: CACDRDNEQFF. Partial CDR3 DNA: TGTGCCTGCGACAGGGACAATGAG. The V and J genes are TRBV30 and TRBJ2-1; 7 bases are shared with TRBD1. From the germline J gene comes the end of the CDR3, since the read stops 3 residues before it. Germline assignment: CDR1 GTSNPN and CDR2 SVGIG (reference sequence). Losses at the gene ends were 6 bases for V and 5 bases for J; bases not matched to a gene: 1. The CDR3 length is 11 residues.

In terms of frequency, this clone is medium-sized. The sequenced part of the CDR3 DNA is TGTGCCAGCAGCGCGGGCCCACCCCAGGAGACC. It yields the protein CASSAGPPQET. The complete CDR3 reads CASSAGPPQETQYF. The chain employs TRBV7-9 and TRBJ2-5; possible D gene TRBD2, 5 bases. The read gets to within 3 residues of the CDR3 end, and the germline J gene fills in the rest. The germline V gene has CDR1 SEHNR and CDR2 FQNEAQ (reference sequence). The CDR3 has 14 amino acids. V was trimmed by 5 bases and J by 5 bases, leaving 15 bases between them.

To note about this clone: Sequencing ends 3 residues short of the CDR3 end; the germline J gene provides the rest. The chain links TRBV19 to TRBJ1-2; D gene uncertain. Trimming shortened V by 3 bases and J by 3 bases, and 8 bases separated the two germline ends. CDR1 is LNHDA, CDR2 SQIVND, per germline (reference sequence). The CDR3 covers 13 residues. CDR3 DNA (partial): TGTGCCAGTAGTATGTTGTCAGACTATGGC. Its protein product is CASSMLSDYG. The complete CDR3 protein is CASSMLSDYGYTF.

Comment on this clone: The read comes to an end 3 residues before the CDR3 does, leaving the germline J gene to fill in the end. This chain links TRBV2 with TRBJ2-2; TRBD2 might be the D (5 bases). Germline assignment: CDR1 SNHLY and CDR2 FYNNEI. The CDR3 consists of 16 residues. This CDR3 is CASSLGLGRTNEKLFF. The covered CDR3 bases are TGTGCCAGCAGCCTTGGACTGGGTCGAACTAATGAAAAG.

In the case of this clone: The read stops 3 residues short of the end of the CDR3; the missing end is completed from the germline J gene. The chain uses TRBV10-3 and TRBJ2-5, with unresolved D. The CDR3 spans 13 residues. Trimming shortened V by 1 base and J by 3 bases, and 6 bases separated the two germline ends. The germline V gene encodes CDR1 ENHRY and CDR2 SYGVKD. Incomplete CDR3 DNA: TGTGCCATCAGTGAGTTCGTAGAAGAGACC. It codes for CAISEFVEET. The whole CDR3 sequence is CAISEFVEETQYF.

A note on this clone: Its ends do not fully match the called genes, so a read error is possible. The read stops 3 residues short of the end of the CDR3; the missing end is completed from the germline J gene. The chain couples TRBV6-1 to TRBJ2-3; tentatively, D is TRBD2 (6 bases). CDR1 and CDR2 (germline): MNHNS, SASEGT. The CDR3 is 14 residues long. The CDR3 bases that were read are TGTGTCAGCAGTAAAGCCCGACTAGCAGATACG. Translation: CVSSKARLADT. The CDR3 in full is CVSSKARLADTQYF.

Concerning this clone: From the germline J gene comes the end of the CDR3, since the read stops 3 residues before it. The chain carries TRBV7-3 and TRBJ2-5; TRBD2 matches at 8 bases. V gave up 5 bases and J gave up 5 bases; unmatched junction bases: 7. This CDR3 region has 14 residues. Germline V gives CDR1 SGHTA, CDR2 FQGTGA. CDR3 DNA, as far as it was read: TGTGCCAGCAGCCTCGGGGGGGGGCGTGAGACC. Protein product: CASSLGGGRET. The entire CDR3 reads CASSLGGGRETQYF.

As regards this clone: The read ends 3 residues before the CDR3 terminus; that terminus is restored from the germline J gene. This sequence joins TRBV2 and TRBJ1-2; D might be TRBD1 (6 bases). The CDR3 sequence is 14 residues long. Per the germline V gene, CDR1 is SNHLY and CDR2 is FYNNEI. The CDR3 DNA, read in part, is TGTGCCAGCAGGGAACAGGGATCGCTAGATACC. It translates to CASREQGSLDT. The complete CDR3 sequence is CASREQGSLDTYTF.